These 29 T cell receptor beta chains originate from one sample sequenced in a study of cytomegalovirus exposure and HLA in healthy donors. PCR was performed using 60 Vbeta and 13 Jbeta primers. Data came from immunoSEQ multiplex PCR; TCRdb stores just in-frame clones and leaves some out. The sample has about 180,000 clones, approximately 80% seen once. The sequenced sample was PBMCs. These receptors came from a girl between 10 and 17 years old in good health and CMV-seropositive.

The V gene is TRBV27, the J gene TRBJ2-2, with 8 bases identical to TRBD2. The CDR3 has 20 amino acids. V shed 1 base and J 2 bases; nucleotides not matched to a gene: 15. CDR1 and CDR2 from the germline V gene are MNHEY and SMNVEV (reference sequence). The CDR3 DNA reads TGTGCCAGCAGTTTATATTCCCCGCGGGGGGTCGGGGCTAACACCGGGGAGCTGTTTTTT. This gives the protein CASSLYSPRGVGANTGELFF.

In its sample, this clone was seen once. J is TRBJ2-6 and V is TRBV7-8; TRBD2 might be the D (5 bases). V dropped 1 base and J dropped 0 bases, with 16 bases sitting between them. The CDR3 totals 19 residues. In germline, CDR1 is SGHVS, CDR2 FQNEAQ. The CDR3 loop is CASSLEERILSSGANVLTF. Here the CDR3 DNA reads TGTGCCAGCAGCTTAGAGGAGCGGATACTGTCCTCTGGGGCCAACGTCCTGACTTTC. Complete variable domain (other parts from reference TRBV7-8 and TRBJ2-6): GAGVSQSPRYKVAKRGQDVALRCDPISGHVSLFWYQQALGQGPEFLTYFQNEAQLDKSGLPSDRFFAERPEGSVSTLKIQRTQQEDSAVYLCASSLEERILSSGANVLTFGAGSRLTVL.

This chain joins TRBV5-1 and TRBJ2-3; TRBD2 aligns across 12 bases. Looked up from germline, CDR1 is SGHRS and CDR2 is YFSETQ. V trimming: 0 bases; J trimming: 2 bases; junction bases outside the gene matches: 7. The CDR3 is 18 amino acids. The DNA for the CDR3 is TGCGCCAGCAGCTTGGGGGGCTCTAGCGGGAGGGCCACAGATACGCAGTATTTT. Protein product: CASSLGGSSGRATDTQYF.

As DNA, the CDR3 is TGTGCCAGCTCACCTACCTTTGGGACTAGCGGGGAAGAGACCCAGTACTTC. This sequence encodes CASSPTFGTSGEETQYF. The chain has TRBV18 and TRBJ2-5, with 13 bases fitting TRBD2. The CDR3 length is 17 residues. J gave up 3 bases and V 3 bases, and 7 bases lay outside the gene matches. Germline CDR1 is KGHSH and CDR2 is LQKENI.

The genes are TRBV25-1 and TRBJ2-1, with D possibly matching TRBD2 (6 bases). Trimming took 11 bases from V and 5 from J, leaving 19 bases between them. Per germline, CDR1 MGHDK and CDR2 SYGVNS. The CDR3 contains 14 residues. The CDR3 loop reads CASEEVADNNEQFF. Here the CDR3 DNA reads TGTGCCTCTGAGGAGGTAGCGGATAACAATGAGCAGTTCTTC. Full variable domain (rest looked up from reference TRBV25-1 and TRBJ2-1): EADIYQTPRYLVIGTGKKITLECSQTMGHDKMYWYQQDPGMELHLIHYSYGVNSTEKGDLSSESTVSRIRTEHFPLTLESARPSHTSQYLCASEEVADNNEQFFGPGTRLTVL.

V and J are TRBV5-5 and TRBJ1-1; 7 bases match TRBD1. Germline loops: CDR1 SGHKS, CDR2 YYEKEE (reference sequence). Trimming took 8 bases from V and 5 from J; bases not matched to a gene: 6. The CDR3 runs 12 residues. CDR3 protein: CASRQGGTEAFF. The CDR3, as DNA: TGTGCCAGTCGGCAGGGGGGAACTGAAGCTTTCTTT.

The chain combines TRBV9 with TRBJ2-3; D call uncertain. The CDR3 totals 13 residues. Trimming pared 0 bases from V and 2 bases from J, leaving 4 bases between. Germline lookup yields CDR1 SGDLS and CDR2 YYNGEE. CDR3 region: CASSVVFTDTQYF. The CDR3 DNA is TGTGCCAGCAGCGTAGTATTCACAGATACGCAGTATTTT.

The CDR3 nucleotides are TGTGCCAGCAACCTAGGCGAGCAGTACTTC. Translation gives CASNLGEQYF. This chain connects TRBV9 to TRBJ2-7; D gene unclear. With 6 bases removed from V and 6 bases from J, the gap between germline ends came to 7 bases. This CDR3 contains 10 residues. Looked up from germline, CDR1 is SGDLS and CDR2 is YYNGEE.

This chain uses TRBV7-2 with TRBJ1-5; 8 bases line up with TRBD1. This CDR3 has 15 residues. The V gene end was trimmed by 5 bases and the J gene end by 0 bases; junction bases not matched to a gene: 3. Germline CDR1 is SGHTA and CDR2 is FQGNSA. The CDR3 loop reads CASSPGQGSNQPQHF. For the CDR3, the DNA is TGTGCCAGCAGCCCAGGACAGGGTAGCAATCAGCCCCAGCATTTT.

The rearrangement joins TRBV27 to TRBJ2-5, with 8 positions matching TRBD2. The J segment lost 5 bases and the V segment lost 8 bases, leaving 10 bases of the junction unmatched. Germline values: CDR1 MNHEY, CDR2 SMNVEV (reference sequence). This CDR3 has 14 amino acids. The CDR3 DNA sequence: TGTGCCAGCGCCCCGGGGGGACTAGGGGAGACCCAGTACTTC. Translation gives CASAPGGLGETQYF.

The chain recombines TRBV7-9 with TRBJ2-1, with no clear D. This CDR3 region has 12 residues. V lost 5 bases and J 5 bases, leaving 7 bases between the germline ends. Germline loops: CDR1 SEHNR, CDR2 FQNEAQ (reference sequence). The CDR3 sequence: CASSQLDNEQFF. The CDR3 bases are TGTGCCAGCAGCCAACTTGACAATGAGCAGTTCTTC.

V usage is TRBV9 and J usage is TRBJ2-7; 12 bases fit TRBD2. The CDR3 runs to 14 residues. V lost 0 bases to trimming and J lost 5 bases; unmatched junction nucleotides: 0. Germline values: CDR1 SGDLS, CDR2 YYNGEE. Here the CDR3 DNA reads TGTGCCAGCAGCGTAGGACTAGCGGGAGACGAGCAGTACTTC. As protein: CASSVGLAGDEQYF.

V and J are TRBV6-5 and TRBJ2-2; 8 bases are shared with TRBD2. The germline V gene has CDR1 MNHEY and CDR2 SVGAGI. Trimming cost V 0 bases and J 6 bases; bases outside gene matches: 0. This CDR3 region has 14 residues. The CDR3 DNA sequence: TGTGCCAGCAGTTACTCGCGGGGGGCCGGGGAGCTGTTTTTT. Translation: CASSYSRGAGELFF.

The chain carries TRBV6-1 and TRBJ2-7, with D unclear. This CDR3 has 10 residues. Trimming stripped 8 bases from V and 13 bases from J, with 15 bases between. Germline assignment: CDR1 MNHNS and CDR2 SASEGT. Here the CDR3 DNA reads TGTGCCAGCCTTTCCCAAGCATTTTACTTC. Protein product: CASLSQAFYF.

The V call is TRBV5-8, the J call TRBJ1-2, with D possibly TRBD1 on 5 matching bases. The CDR3 totals 15 residues. Trimming pared 2 bases from V and 0 bases from J, leaving 11 bases between. CDR1 is SGHTS and CDR2 is YDEGEE in the germline V gene. The CDR3 coding sequence is TGTGCCAGCAGCTTTTACAGGTCAGCTAACTATGGCTACACCTTC. Translated: CASSFYRSANYGYTF.

The rearrangement uses TRBV6-5 and TRBJ2-2, with D perhaps TRBD1 (5 bases). Germline CDR1 is MNHEY and CDR2 is SVGAGI. The CDR3 is 14 amino acids. Deletions cut 5 bases from V and 4 bases from J, with 11 bases between. CDR3 in amino acids: CASSLTGFTGELFF. Written as DNA, the CDR3 is TGTGCCAGCAGTCTCACAGGTTTCACCGGGGAGCTGTTTTTT.

CDR3 residues: CASSLAPNTEAFF. The CDR3 bases are TGCGCCAGCAGCTTGGCTCCGAACACTGAAGCTTTCTTT. The rearrangement joins TRBV5-1 to TRBJ1-1; D unresolved. The CDR3 is 13 amino acids. The germline V and J ends were trimmed by 0 bases and 1 base, with 4 bases remaining between them. CDR1 SGHRS and CDR2 YFSETQ come from the germline V gene.

This clone came up once. This chain uses TRBV6-1 with TRBJ2-1, with 10 bases matching TRBD2. CDR3 length: 18 residues. In germline, CDR1 is MNHNS, CDR2 SASEGT. The V and J ends lost 4 bases and 0 bases, in that order; junction bases with no gene match: 9. The CDR3 bases are TGTGCCAGCAGTGCGGGACTAGCGTCAGCCGACTCCTACAATGAGCAGTTCTTC. It translates to CASSAGLASADSYNEQFF.

The chain employs TRBV2 and TRBJ2-7; TRBD2 agrees at 11 bases. This CDR3 has 15 residues. The V and J ends lost 4 bases and 2 bases, in that order; junction bases with no gene match: 4. Germline V CDR1 and CDR2: SNHLY, FYNNEI. The CDR3 region has the DNA TGTGCCAGCAGTGTAGGACTAGCGGGTACCTACGAGCAGTACTTC. Amino acids: CASSVGLAGTYEQYF.

The chain couples TRBV6-5 to TRBJ2-1; D remains unclear. The CDR3 spans 14 residues. The V gene lost 4 bases and the J gene lost 8 bases, with 15 bases spanning the gap. CDR1 and CDR2 from the germline V gene are MNHEY and SVGAGI. Written as DNA, the CDR3 is TGTGCCAGCAGTTCGACTCCTAGTCTCCATGAGCAGTTCTTC. Translated: CASSSTPSLHEQFF.

The V gene is TRBV27, the J gene TRBJ1-5; D possibly corresponds to TRBD1 (5 bases). CDR3 size: 14 residues. Trimming left V 6 bases short and J 4 bases short, with 13 bases between. Germline lookup yields CDR1 MNHEY and CDR2 SMNVEV (reference sequence). The CDR3 protein is CASSWAGLNQPQHF. CDR3 in DNA: TGTGCCAGCAGCTGGGCGGGGCTAAATCAGCCCCAGCATTTT.

The J gene is TRBJ1-2, the V gene TRBV30, with 7 bases identical to TRBD1. CDR1 is GTSNPN, CDR2 SVGIG, per germline (reference sequence). V lost 3 bases to trimming and J lost 0 bases; unmatched junction nucleotides: 7. CDR3 length equals 15 residues. The CDR3 reads CAWRMGQLTNYGYTF. The CDR3, as DNA: TGTGCCTGGAGAATGGGACAGCTTACTAACTATGGCTACACCTTC.

The V gene is TRBV27, the J gene TRBJ1-1; weak D call: TRBD1 (6 bases). Germline-derived CDR1 and CDR2 are MNHEY and SMNVEV (reference sequence). The CDR3 is made up of 15 amino acids. V gave up 6 bases and J gave up 2 bases, with 16 bases separating them. CDR3 coding DNA: TGTGCCAGCAGCCCTCTACAGGGTGTAAACACTGAAGCTTTCTTT. As protein: CASSPLQGVNTEAFF.

J is TRBJ2-3 and V is TRBV7-9, with D hard to call. The V and J ends lost 5 bases and 0 bases respectively, with 6 bases between them. The V gene's germline CDR1 is SEHNR and CDR2 FQNEAQ (reference sequence). The length of the CDR3 is 13 residues. The CDR3 sequence: CASSPGSTDTQYF. The CDR3 DNA is TGTGCCAGCAGCCCAGGCAGCACAGATACGCAGTATTTT. Variable domain in full (rest from reference TRBV7-9 and TRBJ2-3): DTGVSQNPRHKITKRGQNVTFRCDPISEHNRLYWYRQTLGQGPEFLTYFQNEAQLEKSRLLSDRFSAERPKGSFSTLEIQRTEQGDSAMYLCASSPGSTDTQYFGPGTRLTVL.

The CDR3 DNA sequence: TGTGCCAGCAGTTACTCGAGGTCGGGGATGAACACTGAAGCTTTCTTT. Residues: CASSYSRSGMNTEAFF. The chain has TRBV6-5 and TRBJ1-1; D gene unclear. Trimming stripped 0 bases from V and 0 bases from J, with 11 bases between. The CDR3 loop spans 16 amino acids. Per germline, CDR1 MNHEY and CDR2 SVGAGI.

The genes are TRBV19 and TRBJ2-2, with 7 bases aligning to TRBD1. The V gene end was trimmed by 4 bases and the J gene end by 2 bases; junction bases not matched to a gene: 10. The germline V gene has CDR1 LNHDA and CDR2 SQIVND (reference sequence). The CDR3 loop spans 17 amino acids. Here the CDR3 DNA reads TGTGCCAGTAGTACTGAATTTGGACAGGCCAACACCGGGGAGCTGTTTTTT. Encoded protein: CASSTEFGQANTGELFF.

The chain recombines TRBV7-9 with TRBJ2-1; D may be TRBD2 (6 bases). The CDR3 consists of 16 residues. With 4 bases removed from V and 0 bases from J, the gap between germline ends came to 13 bases. In germline, CDR1 is SEHNR, CDR2 FQNEAQ (reference sequence). The CDR3 reads CASSSSGSNSYNEQFF. Here the CDR3 DNA reads TGTGCCAGCAGCTCCTCCGGGAGTAACTCCTACAATGAGCAGTTCTTC.

This rearrangement joins TRBV6-6 to TRBJ2-7; 8 nucleotides match TRBD1. The CDR3 covers 16 residues. Trimming at V came to 0 bases and at J to 2 bases, leaving 6 bases not matched to a gene. The germline V gene encodes CDR1 MNHNY and CDR2 SVGAGI (reference sequence). The chain's CDR3 is CASSYSKPGGPYEQYF. CDR3 sequence (DNA): TGTGCCAGCAGTTACTCGAAACCAGGGGGCCCCTACGAGCAGTACTTC.

This clone was recorded a few times. The chain couples TRBV28 to TRBJ1-2; the match to TRBD1 covers 7 bases. Trimming removed 5 bases from V and 4 bases from J; junction bases left unmatched: 4. CDR1 and CDR2 (germline): MDHEN, SYDVKM. The CDR3 sequence is 13 residues long. Here the CDR3 reads CASSLRGTYGYTF. The CDR3 DNA follows: TGTGCCAGCAGTCTCAGGGGGACCTATGGCTACACCTTC.